This is a list of T cell receptor beta chains from one sample in a study of neurological immune-mediated disorders. TCRdb re-analysed the 5' RACE reads in MiXCR, keeping a single row per CDR3 protein. The sample includes fewer than 55,000 distinct CDR3 sequences, over 9.5% seen only once; the top ten take around 10%. The sample was PBMCs. The receptors come from a male donor with HTLV-1-associated myelopathy (HAM/TSP). The CDR3 runs from the conserved cysteine through the conserved F or W. Fields, in order: J gene, V gene, CDR3 protein.

TRBJ1-1,TRBV11-2,CASSLGTGGTFF
TRBJ2-3,TRBV29-1,CSVVQGSDTQYF
TRBJ1-2,TRBV5-5,CASSSGGGSGYGYTF
TRBJ2-2,TRBV7-2,CASSLEASTGELFF
TRBJ1-1,TRBV20-1,CSAYSFGDTEAFF
TRBJ2-1,TRBV5-1,CASSLVDWNEQFF
TRBJ2-7,TRBV6-2/TRBV6-3,CASSYSDRGEQYF
TRBJ2-2,TRBV20-1,CSARRRGRGRETGALFF
TRBJ1-1,TRBV5-1,CDSSPTWLITEAFF
TRBJ1-1,TRBV5-1,CASFKGLIAGENTEAFF
TRBJ2-3,TRBV5-5,CASSLTIDSTDTQYF
TRBJ2-5,TRBV5-1,CASSLMGPAETQYF
TRBJ2-3,TRBV7-6,CASSLRQGLGTDTQYF
TRBJ2-7,TRBV2,CASSVYSNSYEQYF
TRBJ2-5,TRBV9,CASSVQPTGEETQYF
TRBJ1-5,TRBV20-1,CSASGGNQPQHF
TRBJ2-5,TRBV18,CANSPVQAQETQYF
TRBJ2-1,TRBV12-3/TRBV12-4,CASSFPSGGASPEQFF
TRBJ2-7,TRBV7-7,CASSLGTHSYEQYF
TRBJ1-3,TRBV6-6,CASRPGASGNIIYF
TRBJ1-2,TRBV29-1,CSVNLQGTYGYTF
TRBJ2-2,TRBV10-3,CATSTGNTGELFF
TRBJ1-5,TRBV14,CASSQASNQPQHF
TRBJ1-2,TRBV7-9,CASSGDGTGHGYTF
TRBJ1-6,TRBV6-2/TRBV6-3,CASTTTGESSSYNSPLHF
TRBJ2-7,TRBV6-1,CASSPNRNEQYF
TRBJ2-1,TRBV3-1,CASSQVRGNEQFF
TRBJ2-1,TRBV7-2,CASSLVRPSGNEQFF
TRBJ2-5,TRBV10-3,CAISEGQGFQYF
TRBJ1-1,TRBV20-1,CSAREGYTEAFF
TRBJ2-1,TRBV5-4,CASFSGVGGSSYNEQFF
TRBJ2-5,TRBV5-5,CASSVGQMIQETQYF
TRBJ1-6,TRBV5-1,CASSVGQENSPLHF
TRBJ1-6,TRBV20-1,CSARGASSPLHF
TRBJ1-1,TRBV12-3/TRBV12-4,CASSLLSTEAFF
TRBJ1-2,TRBV29-1,CSVEDLSGYGYTF
TRBJ1-4,TRBV3-1,CASSQGSRGGTNEKLFF
TRBJ2-7,TRBV20-1,CSAPGTPIYEQYF
TRBJ2-1,TRBV5-1,CASSWAGGAYNEQFF
TRBJ2-5,TRBV21-1,CASYLRRPKETQYF
TRBJ1-2,TRBV20-1,CSARKPIYGYTF